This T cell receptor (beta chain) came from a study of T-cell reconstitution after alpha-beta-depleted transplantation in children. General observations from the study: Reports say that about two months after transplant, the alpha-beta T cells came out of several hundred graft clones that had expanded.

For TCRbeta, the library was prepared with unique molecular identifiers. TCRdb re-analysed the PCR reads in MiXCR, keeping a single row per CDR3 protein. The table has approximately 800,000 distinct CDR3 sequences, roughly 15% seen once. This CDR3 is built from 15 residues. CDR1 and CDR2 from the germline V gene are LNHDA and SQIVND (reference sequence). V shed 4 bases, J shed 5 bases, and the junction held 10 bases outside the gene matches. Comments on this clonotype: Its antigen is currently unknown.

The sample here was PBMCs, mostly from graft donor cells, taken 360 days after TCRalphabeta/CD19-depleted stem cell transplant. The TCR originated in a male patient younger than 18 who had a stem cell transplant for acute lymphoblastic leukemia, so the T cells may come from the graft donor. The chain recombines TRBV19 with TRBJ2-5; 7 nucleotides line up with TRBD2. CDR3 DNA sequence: TGTGCCAGTAGTAGTAGGGAGGGATTTTTGGAGACCCAGTACTTC. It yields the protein CASSSREGFLETQYF.